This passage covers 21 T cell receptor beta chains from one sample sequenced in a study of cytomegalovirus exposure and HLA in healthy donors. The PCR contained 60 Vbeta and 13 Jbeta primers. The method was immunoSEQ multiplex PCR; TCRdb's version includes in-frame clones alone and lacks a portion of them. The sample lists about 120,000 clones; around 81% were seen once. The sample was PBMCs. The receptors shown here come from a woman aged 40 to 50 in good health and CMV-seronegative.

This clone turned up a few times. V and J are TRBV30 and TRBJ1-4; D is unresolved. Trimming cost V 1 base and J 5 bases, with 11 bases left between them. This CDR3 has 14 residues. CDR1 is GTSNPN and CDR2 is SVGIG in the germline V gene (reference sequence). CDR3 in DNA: TGTGCCTGGAGTGGGAGGGTATGGAATGAAAAACTGTTTTTT. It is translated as CAWSGRVWNEKLFF.

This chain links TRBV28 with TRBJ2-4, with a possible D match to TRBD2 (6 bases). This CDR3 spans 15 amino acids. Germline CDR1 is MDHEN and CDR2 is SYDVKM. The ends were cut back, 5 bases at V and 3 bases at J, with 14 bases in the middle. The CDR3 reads CASSGTPRDKNIQYF. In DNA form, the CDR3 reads TGTGCCAGCAGTGGGACTCCCAGAGACAAAAACATTCAGTACTTC.

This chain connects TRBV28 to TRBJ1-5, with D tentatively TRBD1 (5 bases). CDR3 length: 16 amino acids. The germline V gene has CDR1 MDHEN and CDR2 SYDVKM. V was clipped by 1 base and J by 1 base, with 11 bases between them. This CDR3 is CASSLLSGGSNQPQHF. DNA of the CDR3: TGTGCCAGCAGTTTATTATCGGGGGGGAGCAATCAGCCCCAGCATTTT.

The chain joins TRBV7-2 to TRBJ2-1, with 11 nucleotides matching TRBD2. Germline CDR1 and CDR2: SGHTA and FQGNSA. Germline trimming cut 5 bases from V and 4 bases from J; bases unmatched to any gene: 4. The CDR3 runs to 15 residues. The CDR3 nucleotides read TGTGCCAGCAGCCTAGGGACTAGCGGATACAATGAGCAGTTCTTC. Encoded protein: CASSLGTSGYNEQFF.

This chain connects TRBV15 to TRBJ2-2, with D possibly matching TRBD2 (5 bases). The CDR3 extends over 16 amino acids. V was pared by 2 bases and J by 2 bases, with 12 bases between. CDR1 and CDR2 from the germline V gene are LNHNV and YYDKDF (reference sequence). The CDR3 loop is CATSRSSGRNTGELFF. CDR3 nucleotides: TGTGCCACCAGCAGATCTAGTGGGAGAAACACCGGGGAGCTGTTTTTT.

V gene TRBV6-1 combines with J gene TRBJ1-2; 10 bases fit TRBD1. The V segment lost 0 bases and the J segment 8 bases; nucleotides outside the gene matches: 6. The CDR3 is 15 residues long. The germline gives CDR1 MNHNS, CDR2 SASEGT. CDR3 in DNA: TGTGCCAGCAGTGAAGCGCGACAGGGGGCGCGAGGCTACACCTTC. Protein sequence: CASSEARQGARGYTF.

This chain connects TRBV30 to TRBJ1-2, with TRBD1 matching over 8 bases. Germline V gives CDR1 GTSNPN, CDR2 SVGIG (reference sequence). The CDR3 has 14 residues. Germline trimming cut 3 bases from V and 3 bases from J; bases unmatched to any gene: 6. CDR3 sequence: CAWRRQGSDYGYTF. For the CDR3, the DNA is TGTGCCTGGAGGAGACAGGGGTCCGACTATGGCTACACCTTC.

The CDR3 loop reads CASSLGSATVVNNEQFF. In DNA form, the CDR3 reads TGTGCCAGCAGCTTAGGTTCCGCTACCGTAGTCAACAATGAGCAGTTCTTC. The chain employs TRBV7-8 and TRBJ2-1, with D unclear. The V end lost 1 base, the J end lost 5 bases, and 18 bases lay between the germline ends. The CDR3 totals 17 residues. The germline V gene encodes CDR1 SGHVS and CDR2 FQNEAQ.

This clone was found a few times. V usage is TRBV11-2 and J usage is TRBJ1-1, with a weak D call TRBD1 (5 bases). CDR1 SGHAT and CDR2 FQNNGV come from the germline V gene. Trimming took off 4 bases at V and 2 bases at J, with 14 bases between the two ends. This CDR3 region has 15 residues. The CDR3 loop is CASSWGTGGNTEAFF. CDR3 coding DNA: TGTGCCAGCAGCTGGGGAACAGGCGGAAACACTGAAGCTTTCTTT.

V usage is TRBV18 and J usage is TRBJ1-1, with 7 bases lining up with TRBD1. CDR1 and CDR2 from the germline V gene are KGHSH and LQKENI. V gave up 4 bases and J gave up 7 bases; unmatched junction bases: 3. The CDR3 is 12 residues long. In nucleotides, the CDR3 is TGTGCCAGCTCACTAGGGACAGTTGAAGCTTTCTTT. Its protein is CASSLGTVEAFF.

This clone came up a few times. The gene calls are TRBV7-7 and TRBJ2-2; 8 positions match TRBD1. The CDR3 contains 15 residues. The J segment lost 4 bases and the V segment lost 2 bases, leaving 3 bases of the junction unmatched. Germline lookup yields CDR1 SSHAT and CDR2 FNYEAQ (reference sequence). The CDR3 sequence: CASSLQGAATGELFF. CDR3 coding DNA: TGTGCCAGCAGCTTACAGGGGGCTGCCACCGGGGAGCTGTTTTTT.

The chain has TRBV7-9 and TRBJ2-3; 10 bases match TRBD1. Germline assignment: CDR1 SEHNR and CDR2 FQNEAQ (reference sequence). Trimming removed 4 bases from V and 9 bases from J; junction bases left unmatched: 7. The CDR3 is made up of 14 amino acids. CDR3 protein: CASSSGQGVNTQYF. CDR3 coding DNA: TGTGCCAGCAGCTCCGGACAGGGGGTGAACACGCAGTATTTT.

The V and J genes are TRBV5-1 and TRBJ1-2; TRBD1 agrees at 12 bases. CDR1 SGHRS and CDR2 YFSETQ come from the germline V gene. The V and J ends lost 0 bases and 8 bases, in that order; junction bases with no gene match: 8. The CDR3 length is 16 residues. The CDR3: CASSLAMGQGARGYTF. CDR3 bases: TGCGCCAGCAGCTTGGCCATGGGACAGGGGGCGCGGGGCTACACCTTC.

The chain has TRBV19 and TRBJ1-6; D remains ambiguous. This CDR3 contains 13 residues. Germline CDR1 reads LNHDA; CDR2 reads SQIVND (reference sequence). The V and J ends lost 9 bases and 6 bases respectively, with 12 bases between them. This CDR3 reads CASGDAFNSPLHF. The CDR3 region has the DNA TGTGCCAGCGGGGATGCTTTTAATTCACCCCTCCACTTT.

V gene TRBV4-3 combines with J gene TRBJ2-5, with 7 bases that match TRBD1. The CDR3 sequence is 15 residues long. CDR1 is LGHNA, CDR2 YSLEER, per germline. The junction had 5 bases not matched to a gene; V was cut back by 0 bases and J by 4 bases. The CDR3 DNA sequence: TGCGCCAGCAGCCAAGATTGGAGACAGGGAGAGACCCAGTACTTC. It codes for CASSQDWRQGETQYF.

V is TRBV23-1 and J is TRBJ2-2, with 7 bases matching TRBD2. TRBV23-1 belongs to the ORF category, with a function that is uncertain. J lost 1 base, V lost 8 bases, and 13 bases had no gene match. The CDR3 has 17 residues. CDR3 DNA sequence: TGCGCCAGCCGGACTCGGGGAGGGAGAAAGAACACCGGGGAGCTGTTTTTT. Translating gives CASRTRGGRKNTGELFF.

The CDR3 here is CASSQQGWGYTF. CDR3 sequence (DNA): TGTGCCAGCAGCCAACAGGGGTGGGGCTACACCTTC. This rearrangement joins TRBV14 to TRBJ1-2; D may be TRBD1 (6 bases). The length of the CDR3 is 12 residues. V dropped 2 bases and J dropped 8 bases, with 9 bases sitting between them. CDR1 SGHDN and CDR2 FVKESK come from the germline V gene.

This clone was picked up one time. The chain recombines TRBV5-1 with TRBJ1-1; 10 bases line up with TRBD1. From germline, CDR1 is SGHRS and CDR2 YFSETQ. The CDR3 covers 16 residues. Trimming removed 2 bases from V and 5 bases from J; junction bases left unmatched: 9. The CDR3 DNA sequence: TGCGCCAGCAGCTTTCGGACAGGGGGAGGTGGTACTGAAGCTTTCTTT. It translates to CASSFRTGGGGTEAFF.

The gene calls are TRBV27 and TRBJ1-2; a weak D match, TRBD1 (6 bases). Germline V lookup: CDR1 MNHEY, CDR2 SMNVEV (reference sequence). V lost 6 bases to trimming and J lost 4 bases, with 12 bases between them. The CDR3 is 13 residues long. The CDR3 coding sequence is TGTGCCAGCAGAAAAACAGGGTTCTATGGCTACACCTTC. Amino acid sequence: CASRKTGFYGYTF.

The chain's CDR3 is CASSPGTGTGSTEAFF. The CDR3 bases are TGTGCCAGCAGCCCTGGAACCGGGACAGGGTCCACTGAAGCTTTCTTT. The rearrangement joins TRBV13 to TRBJ1-1; TRBD1 aligns across 9 bases. The CDR3 totals 16 residues. Germline CDR1 is PRHDT and CDR2 is FYEKMQ (reference sequence). The trim removed 5 bases at V and 4 bases at J, leaving 11 bases unmatched.

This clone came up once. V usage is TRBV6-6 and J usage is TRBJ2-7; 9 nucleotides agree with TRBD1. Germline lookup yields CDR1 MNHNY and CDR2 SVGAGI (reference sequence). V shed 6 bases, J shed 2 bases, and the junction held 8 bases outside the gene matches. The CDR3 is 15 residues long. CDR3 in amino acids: CASRHRDREPYEQYF. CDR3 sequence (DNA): TGTGCCAGCAGACACCGGGACAGGGAACCCTACGAGCAGTACTTC.